The clone carrying this TCR beta chain has at least ten counts. Antigen specificity is unknown. The trim removed 5 bases at V and 7 bases at J, leaving 10 bases unmatched. The CDR3 length is 15 residues. The library targeted TCRbeta and was prepared with unique molecular identifiers. MiXCR, run by TCRdb on the PCR reads, gives a single entry per CDR3 protein. The data contain roughly 30,000 distinct CDR3 sequences, about 6.7% of them singletons. The data were taken from a study of T-cell reconstitution after alpha-beta-depleted transplantation in children. The study, taken as a whole, reports: Some patients' high day-60 TCRbeta diversity was traced to surviving recipient T cells and thymic progenitors. There were reportedly several hundred expanded graft clones from which alpha-beta T cells came about two months after transplant. T-cell numbers and diversity, one year after transplant, stemmed largely from T cells that were newly produced.

The receptor's source is a child younger than two who had a stem cell transplant for acute myeloid leukemia, so the T cells may come from the graft donor. Specimen: peripheral blood, collected 60 days after TCRalphabeta/CD19-depleted stem cell transplant. This rearrangement joins TRBV12-3 or TRBV12-4 to TRBJ1-5; 8 positions match TRBD1. The CDR3 reads CASSPARGLGQPQHF. CDR3 bases: TGTGCCAGCAGTCCGGCCAGGGGGCTGGGGCAGCCCCAGCATTTT.